The rows below give T cell receptor beta chains drawn from one sample of a study of OX40 agonist ivuxolimab in advanced cancers. The protocol was immunoSEQ multiplex PCR, while the TCRdb copy is restricted to in-frame clones and leaves out a portion. Altogether roughly 26,000 clones are present, approximately 85% being singletons, with the ten largest covering around 17%. Sequenced material: CD4+ or CD8+ T cells sorted from blood, taken in a trial of the OX40 agonist ivuxolimab. Every receptor here comes from an adult with an advanced solid tumor such as melanoma, head and neck, liver or kidney cancer. CDR3s include the opening cysteine and the closing phenylalanine or tryptophan. The D gene is left open where the match is weak. Clone size is not always given. Where it is, it says once, few, many or a class for expanded clones.

D gene,J gene,clone size,V gene,CDR3 protein,CDR3 DNA
TRBD2,TRBJ2-1,-,TRBV19,CASSISGTSGSDEQFF,TGTGCCAGTAGTATATCCGGGACTAGCGGGAGCGATGAGCAGTTCTTC
TRBD1,TRBJ2-7,-,TRBV2,CASSPGQGVYEQYF,TGTGCCAGCAGTCCGGGACAGGGGGTCTACGAGCAGTACTTC
TRBD2,TRBJ2-7,-,TRBV11-3,CASSLGGTSDYEQYF,TGTGCCAGCAGCTTAGGGGGGACTAGCGACTACGAGCAGTACTTC
TRBD2,TRBJ2-7,-,TRBV7-6,CASSALAGGREQYF,TGTGCCAGCAGCGCGCTAGCGGGGGGGCGCGAGCAGTACTTC
TRBD2,TRBJ2-1,-,TRBV7-3,CASSSKPSSGSKGEQFF,TGTGCCAGCAGCTCGAAGCCCTCTAGCGGGAGCAAGGGTGAGCAGTTCTTC
-,TRBJ2-3,-,TRBV9,CASSTTDTQYF,TGTGCCAGCAGCACCACAGATACGCAGTATTTT
-,TRBJ2-7,few,TRBV19,CASSNSYEQYF,TGTGCCAGTAGTAACTCCTACGAGCAGTACTTC
-,TRBJ2-5,-,TRBV7-3,CASSMGLAKETQYF,TGTGCCAGCAGTATGGGACTTGCTAAAGAGACCCAGTACTTC
TRBD1,TRBJ1-4,-,TRBV5-1,CASSFTDRGHNEGKLFF,TGCGCCAGCAGCTTTACGGACAGGGGGCATAATGAAGGAAAACTGTTTTTT
TRBD1,TRBJ1-5,-,TRBV18,CASSPGDRVSAQHF,TGTGCCAGCTCACCGGGGGACAGGGTCTCAGCCCAGCATTTT
-,TRBJ2-5,-,TRBV27,CASATARLRETQYF,TGTGCCAGCGCGACAGCCCGGTTGAGAGAGACCCAGTACTTC
-,TRBJ2-1,-,TRBV7-9,CASSLGNTRTRDEQFF,TGTGCCAGCAGCTTAGGCAACACCCGTACAAGGGATGAGCAGTTCTTC
-,TRBJ2-1,few,TRBV11-3,CASSLELADNEQFF,TGTGCCAGCAGCTTAGAACTAGCCGACAATGAGCAGTTCTTC